This TCR beta chain was sequenced in a study of shared clonotypes between healthy human individuals. Only in-frame clones appear in the TCRdb table, and some are missing; sequencing was by immunoSEQ multiplex PCR. The sample lists around 2,000,000 clones; approximately 94% were seen once. Cells designated naive CD8 were CD45RO-negative and were positively selected for CCR7, with terminally differentiated effector memory CD45RA+ cells excluded. CDR3 length equals 11 residues. V lost 5 bases to trimming and J lost 7 bases, with 8 bases between them. The germline V gene has CDR1 SEHNR and CDR2 FQNEAQ (reference sequence). As concerns this clone: What it binds is not known.

Whole-study results and caveats: Sequencing depth was expected to affect clonotype sharing among donors.

Sequencing was done on a sample of naive CD8+ T cells sorted from blood. The TCR sequence derives from a man younger than 35 in good health. V usage is TRBV7-9 and J usage is TRBJ1-1; D gene uncertain. The DNA of the CDR3 is TGTGCCAGCAGCCCACAGATTGAAGCTTTCTTT. Residues: CASSPQIEAFF.